This T cell receptor beta chain stems from a study of blood T cell repertoires in COVID-19. Study in general: Italy, Spain and the United States were the sources of the convalescent and acute COVID-19 samples. PBMCs, B-cell-depleted T cells, or T cells provided the cDNA or gDNA that made up the material.

CDR1 and CDR2 (germline): GTSNPN, SVGIG (reference sequence). J lost 4 bases, V lost 3 bases, and 8 bases had no gene match. The CDR3 totals 15 residues. Original analysis: Amplification of reference gene primers provided the estimated nucleated cell counts. Clones were read by immunoSEQ multiplex PCR, and TCRdb kept only the in-frame ones, dropping some. The V and J calls and clone size were taken over from that table, and D and trimming were inferred from the DNA. The sample shows roughly 50,000 clones, 90% to 95% of them seen only once. Source material: peripheral blood. This chain uses TRBV30 with TRBJ2-5; 10 bases align to TRBD2. The TCR originated in a woman aged 55-70 years with active or convalescent COVID-19. CDR3 bases: TGTGCCTGGAGAAGGGGGAGCGGGGGGGCAGAGACCCAGTACTTC. Protein sequence: CAWRRGSGGAETQYF.